The rows below give T cell receptor beta chains drawn from one sample of a study of response to subunit inactivated influenza vaccine. TCRdb reprocessed the RT-PCR reads with MiXCR, giving one entry per CDR3 protein. Here the sample spans roughly 520,000 distinct CDR3 sequences, about 25% being singletons. The starting material was CD4+ T cells sorted from PBMCs, obtained around 5 days after vaccination. The source of these receptors is a man aged 45-65 years who received an inactivated influenza vaccine. CDR3s include the opening cysteine and the closing phenylalanine or tryptophan. D genes are given only for firm matches. Clone sizes are given selectively: once, few, many, or a class where the clone is expanded.

>few|TRBV20-1|TRBJ2-3|.
TGCAGTGCTAGATCTTCCGGGAACACAGATACGCAGTATTTT
CSARSSGNTDTQYF
>.|TRBV6-1|TRBJ1-5|TRBD1
TGTGCCAGCAGTGACGGGACAGCCAATCAGCCCCAGCATTTT
CASSDGTANQPQHF
>.|TRBV6-1|TRBJ2-7|.
TGTGCCAGCATATCGGGGACATCTTACGAGCAGTACTTC
CASISGTSYEQYF
>few|TRBV20-1|TRBJ2-5|TRBD2
TGCAGTGCTAGGGTAGCGGGAGTCACTGAGACCCAGTACTTC
CSARVAGVTETQYF
>.|TRBV3-1|TRBJ2-5|.
TGTGCCAGCAGCCAGGACTACACCGCCGGGACCCAGTACTTC
CASSQDYTAGTQYF
>few|TRBV18|TRBJ1-1|TRBD1
TGTGCCAGCTCACAACAGGGGGCAGGCACTGAAGCTTTCTTT
CASSQQGAGTEAFF
>few|TRBV14|TRBJ2-7|.
TGTGCCAGCAGCCTTTCTGGGAGACAGTACTTC
CASSLSGRQYF
>.|TRBV15|TRBJ2-1|.
TGTGCCACCAGCAGGTTCCAGGGAGGAGAGCAGTTCTTC
CATSRFQGGEQFF
>few|TRBV4-3|TRBJ2-1|.
TGCGCCAGCAGCTCACTTACGGGGGGCCTCAATGAGCAGTTCTTC
CASSSLTGGLNEQFF
>few|TRBV25-1|TRBJ2-6|.
TGTGCCATCTCGGGGGAGGGGGGATCCTCTGGGGCCAACGTCCTGACTTTC
CAISGEGGSSGANVLTF
>.|TRBV9|TRBJ2-3|.
TGTGCCAGCAGCGTAGATGGCAGTCGCACAGATACGCAGTATTTT
CASSVDGSRTDTQYF
>few|TRBV5-1|TRBJ2-2|TRBD1
TGCGCCAGCAGCTCACAGGGGGCAACGAACACCGGGGAGCTGTTTTTT
CASSSQGATNTGELFF
>many|TRBV29-1|TRBJ1-1|.
TGCAGCCACCTAGGCCACCGATTGAACACTGAAGCTTTCTTT
CSHLGHRLNTEAFF
>.|TRBV2|TRBJ1-1|.
TGTGCCAGCAGGCTACAGACGAACACTGAAGCTTTCTTT
CASRLQTNTEAFF
>few|TRBV11-3|TRBJ2-7|TRBD2
TGTGCCAGCAGCTCGCTAGCGGGAAAAAACGAGCAGTACTTC
CASSSLAGKNEQYF
>.|TRBV4-2|TRBJ2-1|.
TGTGCCAGCAGCCTAGGTGAAGGAAATGAGCAGTTCTTC
CASSLGEGNEQFF
>few|TRBV20-1|TRBJ2-1|TRBD2
TGCAGTGCTAGAAAGACAAGCGGGGGGGCCGATGAGCAGTTCTTC
CSARKTSGGADEQFF
>few|TRBV7-2|TRBJ2-1|.
TGTGCCAGCAGCTTATCTAGTTCGGTGGGCAATGAGCAGTTCTTC
CASSLSSSVGNEQFF
>few|TRBV10-3|TRBJ2-1|.
TGTGCCATCACGGACACACCTATTACCCAGTTCTTC
CAITDTPITQFF
>.|TRBV15|TRBJ2-7|.
TGTGCCACCAGCAGAGCTCGGACCCACGAGCAGTACTTC
CATSRARTHEQYF
>.|TRBV7-8|TRBJ2-4|TRBD1
TGTGCCAGCAGCCATGGACCGGGACAGGTAGCCAAAAACATTCAGTACTTC
CASSHGPGQVAKNIQYF
>.|TRBV11-3|TRBJ2-5|.
TGTGCCAGCAGCTTAAGGGTCGGGGCAGAGACCCAGTACTTC
CASSLRVGAETQYF
>.|TRBV5-5|TRBJ1-1|.
TGTGCCAGCAGTTCAACGAGGGGCACTGAAGCTTTCTTT
CASSSTRGTEAFF
>few|TRBV5-1|TRBJ2-3|.
TGCGCCAGCAGCTCCCAACCGACCTCCACAGATACGCAGTATTTT
CASSSQPTSTDTQYF
>.|TRBV20-1|TRBJ2-3|TRBD2
TGCAGTGCTCTCACTAGCGGGGGGCACACAAATAGAGATACGCAGTATTTT
CSALTSGGHTNRDTQYF
>.|TRBV7-9|TRBJ2-2|.
TGTGCCAGCAAAAGATTTACAGGGACGAGAACCGGGGAGCTGTTTTTT
CASKRFTGTRTGELFF
>few|TRBV28|TRBJ2-3|.
TGTGCCAGCAGTTATAGTCGGGCCGAACTTCATAGAGATACGCAGTATTTT
CASSYSRAELHRDTQYF
>.|TRBV2|TRBJ2-3|.
TGTGCCAGCAGTCGGGGGCCCACAGATACGCAGTATTTT
CASSRGPTDTQYF
>few|TRBV9|TRBJ2-1|.
TGTGCCAGCAGCGTAGGTTCTGGGGCGTACAATGAGCAGTTCTTC
CASSVGSGAYNEQFF
>many|TRBV10-3|TRBJ2-5|.
TGTGCCTCAGGGAGAGGAGAGACCCAGTACTTC
CASGRGETQYF